Listed here is a single T cell receptor beta chain. Per germline, CDR1 MDHEN and CDR2 SYDVKM. This CDR3 has 16 residues. V shed 1 base and J 9 bases; nucleotides not matched to a gene: 10. Profiling relied on immunoSEQ multiplex PCR, and the TCRdb table lists in-frame clones only, not all of them. The data contain some 200,000 clones, approximately 85% of them singletons. This sample is drawn from a study of blood T cell repertoires in COVID-19. This chain links TRBV28 with TRBJ2-1, with 9 bases lining up with TRBD2. The sequenced sample was peripheral blood. The source is a woman between 65 and 79 years old with COVID-19, enrolled during active disease. The CDR3 DNA sequence: TGTGCCAGCAGTTTATTGGGTGTACTAGCGGGTCCTGAGCAGTTCTTC. Translated: CASSLLGVLAGPEQFF.